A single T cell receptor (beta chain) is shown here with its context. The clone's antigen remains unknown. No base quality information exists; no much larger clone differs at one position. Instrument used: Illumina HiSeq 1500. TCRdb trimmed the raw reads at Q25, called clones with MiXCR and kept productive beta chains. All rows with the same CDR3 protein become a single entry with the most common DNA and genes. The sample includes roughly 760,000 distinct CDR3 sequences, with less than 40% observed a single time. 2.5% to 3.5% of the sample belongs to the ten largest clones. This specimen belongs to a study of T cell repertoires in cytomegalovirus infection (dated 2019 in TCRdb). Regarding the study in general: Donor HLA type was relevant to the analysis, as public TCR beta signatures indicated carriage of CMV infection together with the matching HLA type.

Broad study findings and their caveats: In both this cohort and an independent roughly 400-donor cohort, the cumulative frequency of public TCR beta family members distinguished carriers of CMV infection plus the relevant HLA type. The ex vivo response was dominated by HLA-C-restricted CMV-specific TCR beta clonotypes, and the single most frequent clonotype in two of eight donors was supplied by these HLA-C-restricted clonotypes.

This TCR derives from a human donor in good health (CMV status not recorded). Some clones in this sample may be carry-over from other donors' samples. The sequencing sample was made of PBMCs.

The CDR3 reads as follows: CASSDAGTGDEQFF. The DNA sequence follows: TGTGCCAGTAGTGACGCCGGGACAGGGGACGAGCAGTTCTTC. The chain joins TRBV19 to TRBJ2-1; TRBD1 aligns with 10 central bases. The CDR3 sequence holds 14 residues, the cysteine and phenylalanine included. Only the CDR3 part of the read is kept: 42 bases, read in frame from the first base. Trimming takes 5 bases off V and 10 bases off J; junction bases not matched to a gene: 8. CDR1 and CDR2, per the germline V gene (reference sequence), are LNHDA and SQIVND. Reference TRBV19 and TRBJ2-1 proteins supply the regions before and after the CDR3; the full variable domain is: DGGITQSPKYLFRKEGQNVTLSCEQNLNHDAMYWYRQDPGQGLRLIYYSQIVNDFQKGDIAEGYSVSREKKESFPLTVTSAQKNPTAFYLCASSDAGTGDEQFFGPGTRLTVL.